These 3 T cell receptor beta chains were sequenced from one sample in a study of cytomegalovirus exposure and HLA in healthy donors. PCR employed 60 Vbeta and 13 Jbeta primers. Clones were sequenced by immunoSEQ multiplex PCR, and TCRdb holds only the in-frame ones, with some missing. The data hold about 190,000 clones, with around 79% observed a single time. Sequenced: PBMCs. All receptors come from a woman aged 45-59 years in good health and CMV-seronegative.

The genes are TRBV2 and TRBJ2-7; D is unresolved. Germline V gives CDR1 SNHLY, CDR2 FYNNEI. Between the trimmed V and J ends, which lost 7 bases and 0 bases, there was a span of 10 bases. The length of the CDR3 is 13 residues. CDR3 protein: CASMIADSYEQYF. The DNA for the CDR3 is TGTGCCAGCATGATCGCGGACTCCTACGAGCAGTACTTC. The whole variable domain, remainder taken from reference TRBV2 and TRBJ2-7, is EPEVTQTPSHQVTQMGQEVILRCVPISNHLYFYWYRQILGQKVEFLVSFYNNEISEKSEIFDDQFSVERPDGSNFTLKIRSTKLEDSAMYFCASMIADSYEQYFGPGTRLTVT.

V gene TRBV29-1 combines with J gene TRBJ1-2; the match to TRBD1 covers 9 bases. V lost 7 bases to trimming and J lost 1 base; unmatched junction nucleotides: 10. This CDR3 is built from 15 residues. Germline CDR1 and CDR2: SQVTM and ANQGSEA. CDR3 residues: CSAASPGQGNYGYTF. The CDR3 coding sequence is TGCAGCGCTGCCTCTCCGGGACAGGGTAACTATGGCTACACCTTC.

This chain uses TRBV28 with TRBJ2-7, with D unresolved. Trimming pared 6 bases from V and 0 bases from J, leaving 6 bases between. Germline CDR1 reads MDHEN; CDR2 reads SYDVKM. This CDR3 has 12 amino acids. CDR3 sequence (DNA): TGTGCCAGCAGCCGCGACTCCTACGAGCAGTACTTC. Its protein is CASSRDSYEQYF.